The present entry profiles one TCR beta chain with its context. PCR used 60 Vbeta primers and 13 Jbeta primers. TCRdb's table, derived via immunoSEQ multiplex PCR, lists solely in-frame clones and lacks some. The sample shows approximately 150,000 clones, 70% to 80% of them seen only once. With V trimmed by 6 bases and J by 3 bases, 5 bases remained unmatched. Germline assignment: CDR1 MNHEY and CDR2 SVGAGI. The CDR3 is 15 amino acids. This entry is derived from a study of cytomegalovirus exposure and HLA in healthy donors. Across the whole study: There were fewer than 130 million unique TCR beta sequences, drawn from 200 million or so T cells, in an earlier analysis.

Sequences were obtained from PBMCs. The rearrangement links TRBV6-5 to TRBJ1-6, with 7 nucleotides matching TRBD1. The clonotype was recovered from a woman in her late teens or twenties in good health and CMV-seropositive. The chain's CDR3 is CASSRTGIYNSPLHF. In nucleotides, the CDR3 is TGTGCCAGCAGCAGGACAGGAATCTATAATTCACCCCTCCACTTT.